Listed here are 2 T cell receptor beta chains from one sample, sequenced in a study of control samples from healthy donors and cancer patients. The method was immunoSEQ multiplex PCR; TCRdb's version includes in-frame clones alone and lacks a portion of them. The sample contains roughly 150,000 clones, just over 85% of which appear only once. The sequenced sample was blood. These receptors all stem from a young man in good health.

The chain uses TRBV6-2 or TRBV6-3 and TRBJ2-1; D tentatively fits TRBD1 or TRBD2 (5 bases each). The V and J ends lost 0 bases and 4 bases respectively, with 7 bases between them. Germline CDR1 reads MNHEY; CDR2 reads SVGEGT. This CDR3 is built from 14 residues. CDR3 DNA sequence: TGTGCCAGCAGTTACTCTTGGGGGTACAATGAGCAGTTCTTC. Its translation: CASSYSWGYNEQFF.

The chain carries TRBV28 and TRBJ2-7; possible D gene TRBD2, 5 bases. Germline loops: CDR1 MDHEN, CDR2 SYDVKM. The CDR3 has 13 amino acids. Deletions cut 8 bases from V and 7 bases from J, with 18 bases between. The CDR3 DNA reads as TGTGCCAGCGCTAGCCCGCTCGAGAAGGAGCAGTACTTC. This translates into CASASPLEKEQYF.